Here is one T cell receptor (beta chain) with its context. This specimen belongs to a study of blood T cell repertoires in COVID-19. Across the whole study: Sample material is recorded as cDNA or gDNA derived from T cells, B-cell-depleted T cells, or PBMCs.

The V gene's germline CDR1 is SEHNR and CDR2 FQNEAQ (reference sequence). The V and J ends lost 4 bases and 0 bases, in that order; junction bases with no gene match: 6. The CDR3 covers 16 residues. Method: immunoSEQ multiplex PCR; TCRdb's copy keeps in-frame clones and lacks some. The table lists 150,000 to 200,000 clones, approximately 86% of them singletons, with under 2.5% in the top ten. This sequence joins TRBV7-9 and TRBJ2-3; 8 bases map to TRBD1. Sequencing was carried out using peripheral blood. The receptor's source is a man in his sixties or seventies with active or convalescent COVID-19. CDR3 protein: CASSSRDRYSTDTQYF. In DNA form, the CDR3 reads TGTGCCAGCAGCTCCCGGGACAGGTATAGCACAGATACGCAGTATTTT.